These T cell receptor beta chains were read from a single sample in a study of shared clonotypes between healthy human individuals. Profiled with immunoSEQ multiplex PCR; TCRdb holds only in-frame clones, not every one. This table holds about 1 million clones, about 74% found once. The sequenced material came from memory CD4+ T cells sorted from blood. Receptor source: a man between 18 and 35 years old in good health. CDR3s include the opening cysteine and the closing phenylalanine or tryptophan. Each record gives: clone size, V gene, J gene, D gene, CDR3 protein, CDR3 DNA. A D gene is named only where the DNA matches it firmly. Size values are once, few and many counts, or a class for expanded clones, and some rows have none.

clone size: few; V gene: TRBV27; J gene: TRBJ1-1; D gene: TRBD1; CDR3 protein: CASSSYRGDEAFF; CDR3 DNA: TGTGCCAGCAGTTCCTACAGGGGGGATGAAGCTTTCTTT
clone size: .; V gene: TRBV6-6; J gene: TRBJ1-3; D gene: .; CDR3 protein: CATLRGTSGNTIYF; CDR3 DNA: TGTGCCACCTTGAGAGGGACCTCTGGAAACACCATATATTTT
clone size: few; V gene: TRBV10-2; J gene: TRBJ1-5; D gene: .; CDR3 protein: CASSLISNQPQHF; CDR3 DNA: TGCGCCAGCAGCCTAATTAGCAATCAGCCCCAGCATTTT
clone size: .; V gene: TRBV5-5; J gene: TRBJ2-4; D gene: TRBD1; CDR3 protein: CASSLWDSGQGNIQYF; CDR3 DNA: TGTGCCAGCAGTTTATGGGACTCCGGACAGGGAAACATTCAGTACTTC
clone size: .; V gene: TRBV29-1; J gene: TRBJ2-1; D gene: TRBD1; CDR3 protein: CSAAQTGWPGQFF; CDR3 DNA: TGCAGCGCCGCCCAGACAGGGTGGCCAGGGCAGTTCTTC
clone size: .; V gene: TRBV28; J gene: TRBJ1-2; D gene: .; CDR3 protein: CASSLGRAYGYTF; CDR3 DNA: TGTGCCAGCAGTCTTGGACGGGCCTATGGCTACACCTTC
clone size: .; V gene: TRBV10-3; J gene: TRBJ2-2; D gene: TRBD1; CDR3 protein: CAIRTGAGTGELFF; CDR3 DNA: TGTGCCATCAGGACAGGGGCAGGTACCGGGGAGCTGTTTTTT
clone size: .; V gene: TRBV5-1; J gene: TRBJ2-7; D gene: .; CDR3 protein: CASSPGTARGQYF; CDR3 DNA: TGCGCCAGCAGCCCTGGGACAGCGCGGGGGCAGTACTTC
clone size: many; V gene: TRBV28; J gene: TRBJ2-6; D gene: .; CDR3 protein: CASRPEDGANVLTF; CDR3 DNA: TGTGCCAGCAGACCCGAGGATGGGGCCAACGTCCTGACTTTC
clone size: .; V gene: TRBV10-1; J gene: TRBJ1-6; D gene: .; CDR3 protein: CASSEFGGSNSPLHF; CDR3 DNA: TGCGCCAGCAGTGAGTTTGGAGGCAGCAATTCACCCCTCCACTTT
clone size: .; V gene: TRBV2; J gene: TRBJ2-5; D gene: TRBD2; CDR3 protein: CASSGLAGRQETQYF; CDR3 DNA: TGTGCCAGCAGTGGACTAGCGGGTCGGCAAGAGACCCAGTACTTC
clone size: few; V gene: TRBV9; J gene: TRBJ2-6; D gene: .; CDR3 protein: CASSVAGANVLTF; CDR3 DNA: TGTGCCAGCAGCGTAGCTGGGGCCAACGTCCTGACTTTC
clone size: .; V gene: TRBV18; J gene: TRBJ1-1; D gene: .; CDR3 protein: CASSPGDKNTEAFF; CDR3 DNA: TGTGCCAGCTCACCAGGGGATAAGAACACTGAAGCTTTCTTT
clone size: .; V gene: TRBV10-3; J gene: TRBJ2-3; D gene: .; CDR3 protein: CAISVEDTQYF; CDR3 DNA: TGTGCCATATCGGTGGAAGATACGCAGTATTTT
clone size: .; V gene: TRBV6-5; J gene: TRBJ2-7; D gene: TRBD2; CDR3 protein: CASKSGLASDEQYF; CDR3 DNA: TGTGCCAGCAAGTCGGGACTAGCGTCTGACGAGCAGTACTTC
clone size: once; V gene: TRBV29-1; J gene: TRBJ1-1; D gene: .; CDR3 protein: CSVGAGAVNTEAFF; CDR3 DNA: TGCAGCGTTGGGGCAGGGGCGGTGAACACTGAAGCTTTCTTT
clone size: .; V gene: TRBV11-2; J gene: TRBJ1-6; D gene: .; CDR3 protein: CASSPEGQGNSPLHF; CDR3 DNA: TGTGCCAGCAGTCCCGAAGGGCAGGGAAATTCACCCCTCCACTTT
clone size: .; V gene: TRBV4-3; J gene: TRBJ1-5; D gene: .; CDR3 protein: CASSHLGPVDSNQPQHF; CDR3 DNA: TGCGCCAGCAGCCATCTGGGGCCGGTCGATAGCAATCAGCCCCAGCATTTT